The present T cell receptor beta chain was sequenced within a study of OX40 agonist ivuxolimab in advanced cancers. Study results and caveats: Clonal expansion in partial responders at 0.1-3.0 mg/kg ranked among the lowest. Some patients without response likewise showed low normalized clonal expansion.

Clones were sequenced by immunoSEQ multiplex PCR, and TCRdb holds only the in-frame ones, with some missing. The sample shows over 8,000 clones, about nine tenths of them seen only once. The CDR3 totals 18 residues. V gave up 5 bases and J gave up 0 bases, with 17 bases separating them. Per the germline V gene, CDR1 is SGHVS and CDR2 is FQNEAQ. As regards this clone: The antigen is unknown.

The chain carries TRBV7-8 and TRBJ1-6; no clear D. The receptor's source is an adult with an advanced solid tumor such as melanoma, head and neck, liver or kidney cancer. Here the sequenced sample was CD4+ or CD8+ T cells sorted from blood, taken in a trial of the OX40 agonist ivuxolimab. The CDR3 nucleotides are TGTGCCAGCAGCAAGCCTGGGTCCGGGAGCTCCTATAATTCACCCCTCCACTTT. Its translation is CASSKPGSGSSYNSPLHF.